This T cell receptor (beta chain) was recorded in a study of T cells in Graves' hyperthyroidism and ophthalmopathy. This clonotype was picked up many times. From RNA transcripts, TCR beta CDR3 regions were amplified. In the first-round RT-PCR of the TCR CDR3, the HTBI primer set was used. Each CDR3 protein is one row after TCRdb ran MiXCR on the multiplex PCR reads. The sample yields a few hundred thousand distinct CDR3 sequences, less than 25% seen once. With 2 bases clipped from V and 7 bases from J, the junction kept 8 bases outside the gene matches. CDR1 is ENHRY, CDR2 SYGVKD, per germline. The CDR3 runs 15 residues.

V gene TRBV10-3 combines with J gene TRBJ2-7, with 10 bases lining up with TRBD2. This TCR came from a man aged 18 to 30 with Graves' hyperthyroidism. Sequenced: blood. Here the CDR3 DNA reads TGTGCCATCAGTGAGGGTAGCGGGGGGAATCGGGAGCAGTACTTC. Translated: CAISEGSGGNREQYF.